Each of the 29 T cell receptor beta chains below was sequenced from the same sample in a study of T cell repertoires in cytomegalovirus infection. TCRdb fed the reads into MiXCR, producing one record per CDR3 protein. Here the sample spans approximately 500,000 distinct CDR3 sequences, 11% being singletons. Material for sequencing was PBMCs. Source of these receptors: a human donor in good health (CMV status not recorded). Some clones in this sample may be carry-over from other donors' samples.

This clonotype was detected many times. This chain uses TRBV7-8 with TRBJ2-1; 13 bases map to TRBD2. V shed 5 bases and J 4 bases; nucleotides not matched to a gene: 8. Germline values: CDR1 SGHVS, CDR2 FQNEAQ. The CDR3 contains 17 residues. This CDR3 is CASSGSGTSGTYNEQFF. DNA for the CDR3: TGTGCCAGCAGCGGCTCCGGGACTAGCGGGACATACAATGAGCAGTTCTTC.

V usage is TRBV7-9 and J usage is TRBJ2-1; possibly TRBD1 for D (5 bases). Germline CDR1 is SEHNR and CDR2 is FQNEAQ (reference sequence). The CDR3 has 14 amino acids. V was trimmed by 2 bases and J by 7 bases, leaving 12 bases between them. The chain's CDR3 is CASSLQGFGNEQFF. The CDR3 coding sequence is TGTGCCAGCAGCTTACAGGGATTCGGAAATGAGCAGTTCTTC.

In its sample, this clonotype was seen many times. This chain connects TRBV28 to TRBJ1-5, with TRBD1 matching 7 bases. The CDR3 covers 14 residues. Germline V gene lookup returns CDR1 MDHEN and CDR2 SYDVKM. J lost 4 bases, V lost 7 bases, and 7 bases had no gene match. The CDR3 sequence: CASTQGQRNQPQHF. CDR3 DNA: TGTGCCAGCACCCAGGGACAGCGGAATCAGCCCCAGCATTTT.

This clonotype appeared a few times. The chain uses TRBV4-2 and TRBJ1-3; 7 bases match TRBD1. V trimming: 7 bases; J trimming: 2 bases; junction bases outside the gene matches: 11. The CDR3 sequence is 16 residues long. Germline V gene lookup returns CDR1 LGHNA and CDR2 YNFKEQ. CDR3: CASTNSGTETGNTIYF. In nucleotides, the CDR3 is TGTGCCAGCACCAATTCCGGGACAGAGACTGGAAACACCATATATTTT.

This clonotype has ten or more counts. The V and J genes are TRBV6-2 or TRBV6-3 and TRBJ1-2; the D is unclear. CDR1 is MNHEY, CDR2 SVGEGT, per germline. This CDR3 spans 15 amino acids. V lost 2 bases and J lost 5, with 15 bases in between. The CDR3 sequence: CASSYPSRQEYGYTF. As DNA, the CDR3 is TGTGCCAGCAGTTACCCCTCGCGGCAGGAATATGGCTACACCTTC.

This clonotype appeared a few times. The chain has TRBV29-1 and TRBJ1-2; no definite D call. Per germline, CDR1 SQVTM and CDR2 ANQGSEA. The length of the CDR3 is 10 residues. This chain's CDR3 is CSAGWDGYTF. CDR3 coding DNA: TGCAGTGCGGGGTGGGATGGCTACACCTTC.

This clonotype was counted many times. The chain is built from TRBV12-3 or TRBV12-4 and TRBJ1-1; 7 bases are a match to TRBD1. This CDR3 comprises 15 residues. With 1 base clipped from V and 0 bases from J, the junction kept 2 bases outside the gene matches. CDR3 protein: CASSLGGQVNTEAFF. CDR3 in DNA: TGTGCCAGCAGTTTAGGAGGACAGGTGAACACTGAAGCTTTCTTT.

The rearrangement uses TRBV19 and TRBJ2-7; 7 bases match TRBD2. The germline V gene encodes CDR1 LNHDA and CDR2 SQIVND (reference sequence). V shed 1 base and J 5 bases; nucleotides not matched to a gene: 8. The CDR3 has 15 residues. DNA of the CDR3: TGTGCCAGTAGTATAGCCCGGGGAGGGCGAAACGAGCAGTACTTC. Its translation: CASSIARGGRNEQYF.

This clonotype was counted ten times or more. The gene calls are TRBV20-1 and TRBJ2-5; 11 bases agree with TRBD1. V shed 5 bases and J 4 bases; nucleotides not matched to a gene: 6. Looked up from germline, CDR1 is DFQATT and CDR2 is SNEGSKA (reference sequence). This CDR3 is 14 amino acids long. CDR3 DNA sequence: TGCAGTGCTTTAGCGGGACAGGGGGGAGAGACCCAGTACTTC. This translates into CSALAGQGGETQYF.

This clonotype was seen repeatedly, ten times or more. V usage is TRBV5-1 and J usage is TRBJ2-1, with a tentative D call TRBD2 (5 bases). Germline V gene sequence: CDR1 SGHRS, CDR2 YFSETQ. CDR3 length: 15 amino acids. Trimming shortened V by 1 base and J by 4 bases, and 12 bases separated the two germline ends. This CDR3 reads CASSLYLASYNEQFF. DNA for the CDR3: TGCGCCAGCAGCTTGTACCTAGCAAGTTACAATGAGCAGTTCTTC. The entire variable domain, with the rest obtained from reference TRBV5-1 and TRBJ2-1, is as follows: KAGVTQTPRYLIKTRGQQVTLSCSPISGHRSVSWYQQTPGQGLQFLFEYFSETQRNKGNFPGRFSGRQFSNSRSEMNVSTLELGDSALYLCASSLYLASYNEQFFGPGTRLTVL.

This clonotype has at least ten counts. The V gene is TRBV7-2, the J gene TRBJ1-5; D remains unclear. Looked up from germline, CDR1 is SGHTA and CDR2 is FQGNSA. There are 14 residues in the CDR3. Trimming left V 4 bases short and J 4 bases short, with 11 bases between. The CDR3, as DNA: TGTGCCAGCAGCTACAGTACCGAAAATCAGCCCCAGCATTTT. Its translation: CASSYSTENQPQHF.

This clonotype was seen ten or more times. J is TRBJ2-5 and V is TRBV28, with 14 nucleotides matching TRBD2. The V gene end was trimmed by 4 bases and the J gene end by 2 bases; junction bases not matched to a gene: 12. Looked up from germline, CDR1 is MDHEN and CDR2 is SYDVKM. The CDR3 is 19 residues long. The CDR3 region is CASSSSRTSGRQEQETQYF. The CDR3 DNA is TGTGCCAGCAGTTCTTCCCGGACTAGCGGGAGGCAGGAGCAAGAGACCCAGTACTTC.

This clonotype was detected many times. Mismatch with germline at one junction end may stem from a read error. The rearrangement uses TRBV5-1 and TRBJ2-1; 13 nucleotides match TRBD2. Germline V gene sequence: CDR1 SGHRS, CDR2 YFSETQ. This CDR3 has 21 amino acids. In DNA, the CDR3 is TGCGCCACCAGCAACTCAGGGGGGAAACTAGCGGGAGGGCCGTGGTACAATGAGCAGTTCTTC. Its protein is CATSNSGGKLAGGPWYNEQFF.

This clonotype was counted a few times. The chain uses TRBV11-2 and TRBJ1-4; D unclear. CDR3 length equals 14 residues. V dropped 2 bases and J dropped 5 bases, with 9 bases sitting between them. The germline V gene encodes CDR1 SGHAT and CDR2 FQNNGV. Here the CDR3 reads CASSLLGSNEKLFF. For the CDR3, the DNA is TGTGCCAGCAGCTTATTGGGCAGCAATGAAAAACTGTTTTTT.

In regard to this clonotype: A much larger clone differs from this one at a single base, so this may be a read error. This chain uses TRBV6-2 or TRBV6-3 with TRBJ1-1; TRBD1 agrees at 7 bases. CDR3 length: 15 amino acids. Germline lookup yields CDR1 MNHEY and CDR2 SVGEGT. After removal of 6 bases from V and 0 bases from J, the junction contained 7 bases not matched to a gene. The CDR3 region has the DNA TGTGCCAGCAGATTGAACAGGGGCTTGAACACTGAAGCTTTCTTT. Its protein product is CASRLNRGLNTEAFF.

This clonotype showed up just once. V is TRBV20-1 and J is TRBJ1-2, with D tentatively TRBD1 (6 bases). The germline CDR1 and CDR2 sequences are DFQATT and SNEGSKA (reference sequence). This CDR3 comprises 14 residues. V was cut by 3 bases and J by 5 bases, with 16 bases left in between. CDR3 sequence reads: CSARRDTTQYGYTF. The DNA for the CDR3 is TGCAGTGCTAGGAGGGACACCACACAATATGGCTACACCTTC.

This clonotype appeared many times. The chain joins TRBV7-6 to TRBJ1-2, with TRBD1 matching 7 bases. Per the germline V gene, CDR1 is SGHVS and CDR2 is FNYEAQ. This CDR3 spans 18 amino acids. The trim removed 3 bases at V and 8 bases at J, leaving 21 bases unmatched. The CDR3 loop is CASSLILGTDRIVWGYTF. In DNA form, the CDR3 reads TGTGCCAGCAGCTTGATTCTCGGGACAGATCGAATTGTGTGGGGCTACACCTTC.

This clonotype was recorded many times. J is TRBJ2-7 and V is TRBV3-1; TRBD1 is a possible D gene (5 bases). The CDR3 extends over 14 amino acids. Trimming took off 5 bases at V and 3 bases at J, with 14 bases between the two ends. CDR1 is LGHDT and CDR2 is YNNKEL in the germline V gene (reference sequence). CDR3 loop: CASSLPGAYYEQYF. The CDR3 bases are TGTGCCAGCAGCTTACCTGGGGCCTACTACGAGCAGTACTTC.

This clonotype was seen many times. This chain uses TRBV4-1 with TRBJ1-5; TRBD1 matches 9 bases. Losses at the gene ends were 3 bases for V and 3 bases for J; bases not matched to a gene: 6. Germline V gene data show CDR1 as MGHRA and CDR2 as YSYEKL. This CDR3 has 16 residues. The CDR3 reads CASSHPGQGLNQPQHF. The CDR3, as DNA: TGCGCCAGCAGCCACCCGGGACAGGGCCTCAATCAGCCCCAGCATTTT.

The genes are TRBV6-2 or TRBV6-3 and TRBJ2-7, with D possibly TRBD1 on 5 matching bases. Germline CDR1 is MNHEY and CDR2 is SVGEGT. The CDR3 runs 14 residues. Trimming stripped 8 bases from V and 7 bases from J, with 21 bases between. DNA of the CDR3: TGTGCCAGCGGAACCGGACATCTTTTCGGGGAGCAGTACTTC. This codes for CASGTGHLFGEQYF.

The chain couples TRBV6-5 to TRBJ1-5; no definite D call. Germline values: CDR1 MNHEY, CDR2 SVGAGI. Trimming took 5 bases from V and 0 from J, leaving 11 bases between them. The CDR3 loop spans 15 amino acids. The CDR3 DNA sequence: TGTGCCAGCAGTATTCGGCAGTCTAGCAATCAGCCCCAGCATTTT. As protein: CASSIRQSSNQPQHF.

This clonotype was recorded a few times. The rearrangement uses TRBV9 and TRBJ2-3; possibly TRBD1 or TRBD2 for D (5 bases each). From germline, CDR1 is SGDLS and CDR2 YYNGEE. The CDR3 is 14 amino acids. Trimming shortened V by 3 bases and J by 3 bases, and 11 bases separated the two germline ends. The CDR3 loop is CASSEGDPTDTQYF. CDR3 nucleotides: TGTGCCAGCAGCGAAGGGGACCCGACAGATACGCAGTATTTT.

This clonotype was counted at least ten times. The rearrangement links TRBV5-1 to TRBJ2-2; TRBD1 matches at 9 bases. The CDR3 is made up of 15 amino acids. Trimming at V came to 2 bases and at J to 2 bases, leaving 1 base not matched to a gene. Germline V gives CDR1 SGHRS, CDR2 YFSETQ. This CDR3 is CASSLTGGNTGELFF. The CDR3 nucleotides read TGCGCCAGCAGCTTAACAGGGGGCAACACCGGGGAGCTGTTTTTT.

This clonotype was recorded at least ten times. The rearrangement uses TRBV6-6 and TRBJ2-7; 7 bases align to TRBD1. V gave up 5 bases and J gave up 4 bases; unmatched junction bases: 11. This CDR3 has 15 residues. CDR1 and CDR2 (germline): MNHNY, SVGAGI (reference sequence). In DNA form, the CDR3 reads TGTGCCAGCAGTGCCTCAACAGGGGCAAGTTACGAGCAGTACTTC. It is translated as CASSASTGASYEQYF.

There are many counts of this clonotype. The rearrangement joins TRBV9 to TRBJ2-1; TRBD1 might be the D (6 bases). V lost 5 bases to trimming and J lost 7 bases, with 16 bases between them. CDR3 length: 14 amino acids. Germline lookup yields CDR1 SGDLS and CDR2 YYNGEE. This CDR3 is CASSPNTGLNEQFF. The CDR3 DNA reads TGTGCCAGCAGTCCAAACACAGGGTTGAATGAGCAGTTCTTC.

This clonotype was seen only a few times. The chain carries TRBV7-9 and TRBJ1-4, with 9 bases identical to TRBD1. CDR3 size: 19 residues. The germline CDR1 and CDR2 sequences are SEHNR and FQNEAQ (reference sequence). Unmatched junction bases numbered 14, after V lost 6 bases and J lost 0 bases. CDR3 loop: CASSPARGTGFATNEKLFF. DNA of the CDR3: TGTGCCAGCAGTCCCGCCCGGGGGACAGGGTTTGCAACTAATGAAAAACTGTTTTTT. The full variable domain, in which reference TRBV7-9 and TRBJ1-4 provide the parts outside the CDR3, is DTGVSQNPRHKITKRGQNVTFRCDPISEHNRLYWYRQTLGQGPEFLTYFQNEAQLEKSRLLSDRFSAERPKGSFSTLEIQRTEQGDSAMYLCASSPARGTGFATNEKLFFGSGTQLSVL.

Ten or more counts support this clonotype. The chain recombines TRBV29-1 with TRBJ1-2; D remains ambiguous. Germline-derived CDR1 and CDR2 are SQVTM and ANQGSEA. The germline V and J ends were trimmed by 4 bases and 3 bases, with 12 bases remaining between them. The CDR3 covers 13 residues. Written as DNA, the CDR3 is TGCAGCGTTGTGATCGACACCCACTATGGCTACACCTTC. It yields the protein CSVVIDTHYGYTF.

This clonotype was recorded a few times. The V call is TRBV7-9, the J call TRBJ1-2; D gene unclear. The germline V gene has CDR1 SEHNR and CDR2 FQNEAQ (reference sequence). Trimming took off 6 bases at V and 3 bases at J, with 17 bases between the two ends. The CDR3 runs 15 residues. The CDR3 region has the DNA TGTGCCAGCAGGCGCGTGCCGGGGATTGACTATGGCTACACCTTC. Protein: CASRRVPGIDYGYTF. Full variable domain (rest looked up from reference TRBV7-9 and TRBJ1-2): DTGVSQNPRHKITKRGQNVTFRCDPISEHNRLYWYRQTLGQGPEFLTYFQNEAQLEKSRLLSDRFSAERPKGSFSTLEIQRTEQGDSAMYLCASRRVPGIDYGYTFGSGTRLTVV.

The V call is TRBV29-1, the J call TRBJ2-1, with D possibly TRBD2 on 6 matching bases. V was clipped by 6 bases and J by 0 bases, with 9 bases between them. In germline, CDR1 is SQVTM, CDR2 ANQGSEA. The CDR3 contains 13 residues. The CDR3 reads CSVLGGSYNEQFF. The CDR3 DNA is TGCAGCGTCCTCGGGGGCTCCTACAATGAGCAGTTCTTC.